Listed here is a single T cell receptor (beta chain). The conserved final phenylalanine or tryptophan is absent from the CDR3, which likely points to a read error. TCRdb reprocessed the 5' RACE reads with MiXCR, giving one entry per CDR3 protein. The sample lists more than 4,500 distinct CDR3 sequences, roughly 59% occurring once. The sample comprised naive CD4+ T cells sorted from blood. The subset here: naive CD4+ T cells, CD4+CD45RA+CD25-. The sequence derives from a female donor with breast cancer.

CDR3 bases: TGTGCCAGCAGTAGGTCCGGGACAGTCCGTGAAAAACTGTTTCTT. Translated, it gives CASSRSGTVREKLFL. The chain joins TRBV6-5 to TRBJ1-4; TRBD1 matches at 7 bases. The V and J ends lost 5 bases and 7 bases, in that order; junction bases with no gene match: 10. The length of the CDR3 is 15 residues. Germline V CDR1 and CDR2: MNHEY, SVGAGI.